This T cell receptor (beta chain) originates from a study of response to subunit inactivated influenza vaccine. Study results and caveats: Seasonal influenza vaccination, on each occasion, was suggested by the authors to recruit few new T cells.

MiXCR, applied by TCRdb to the RT-PCR reads, yields one record per CDR3 protein. The profile shows 400,000 to 650,000 distinct CDR3 sequences, more than 7% of them singletons. Germline V gives CDR1 DFQATT, CDR2 SNEGSKA (reference sequence). The length of the CDR3 is 13 residues. V lost 4 bases, J lost 5 bases, and 6 bases stayed unmatched. This clonotype was recorded a few times. Its target is not known. The origin of this receptor is a man aged 50 to 69 who received an inactivated influenza vaccine. The material was PBMCs from blood, obtained about 23 months after vaccination. V is TRBV20-1 and J is TRBJ2-5; 8 bases line up with TRBD2. The CDR3 DNA sequence: TGCAGTGCTACGGAGCGGGAGCTGGAGACCCAGTACTTC. Translating it yields CSATERELETQYF.